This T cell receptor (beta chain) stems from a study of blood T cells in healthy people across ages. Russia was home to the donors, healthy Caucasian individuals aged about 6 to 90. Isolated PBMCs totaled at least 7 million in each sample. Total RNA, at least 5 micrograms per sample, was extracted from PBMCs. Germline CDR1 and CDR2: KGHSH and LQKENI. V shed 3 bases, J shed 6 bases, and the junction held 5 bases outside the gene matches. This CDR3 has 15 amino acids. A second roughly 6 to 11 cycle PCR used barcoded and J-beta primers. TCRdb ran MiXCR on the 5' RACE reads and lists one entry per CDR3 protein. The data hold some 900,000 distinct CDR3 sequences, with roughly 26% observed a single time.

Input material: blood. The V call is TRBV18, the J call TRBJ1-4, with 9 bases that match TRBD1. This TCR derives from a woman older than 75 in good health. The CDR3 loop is CASSPPGQGYEKLFF. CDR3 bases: TGTGCCAGCTCACCTCCGGGACAGGGCTATGAAAAACTGTTTTTT.